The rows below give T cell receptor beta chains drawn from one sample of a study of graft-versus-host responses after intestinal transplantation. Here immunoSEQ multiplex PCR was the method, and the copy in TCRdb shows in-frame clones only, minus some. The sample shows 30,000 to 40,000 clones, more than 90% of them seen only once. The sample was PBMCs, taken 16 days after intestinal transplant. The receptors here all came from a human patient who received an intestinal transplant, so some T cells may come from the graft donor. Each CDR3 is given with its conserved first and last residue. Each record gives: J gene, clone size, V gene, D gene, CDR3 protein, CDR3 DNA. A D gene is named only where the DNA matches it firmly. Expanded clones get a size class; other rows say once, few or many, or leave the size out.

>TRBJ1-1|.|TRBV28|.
CASSLCIGGSGGTEASF
TGTGCCAGCAGTTTATGCATCGGGGGCAGCGGGGGCACTGAAGCTTCCTTT
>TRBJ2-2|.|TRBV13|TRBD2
CASSSARGLAVNTGELFF
TGTGCCAGTAGCTCCGCCCGTGGACTAGCGGTGAACACCGGGGAGCTGTTTTTT
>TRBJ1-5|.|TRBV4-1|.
CASSQDLAGGNQPQHF
TGCGCCAGCAGCCAAGATTTGGCAGGGGGCAATCAGCCCCAGCATTTT
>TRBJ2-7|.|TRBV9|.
CASSGGPAATYEQYF
TGTGCCAGCAGCGGTGGCCCCGCGGCAACCTACGAGCAGTACTTC
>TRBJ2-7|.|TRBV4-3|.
CASSQEEGTFSYEQYF
TGCGCCAGCAGCCAAGAGGAGGGCACCTTCTCCTACGAGCAGTACTTC
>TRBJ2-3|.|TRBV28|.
CASWTAAPSWTDTQYF
TGTGCCAGCTGGACAGCGGCCCCGAGTTGGACAGATACGCAGTATTTT
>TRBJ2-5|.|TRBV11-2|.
CASSFLVGSETQYF
TGTGCCAGCAGCTTCCTTGTTGGGTCCGAGACCCAGTACTTC
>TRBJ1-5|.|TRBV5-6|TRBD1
CASSLRQGGQPQHF
TGTGCCAGCAGCTTGAGACAGGGAGGCCAGCCCCAGCATTTT
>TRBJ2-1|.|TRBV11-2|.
CASSSIEPQRRSYNEQFF
TGTGCCAGCAGCTCCATTGAGCCTCAACGGAGGTCCTACAATGAGCAGTTCTTC
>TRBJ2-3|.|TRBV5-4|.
CASSLERVTDTQYF
TGTGCCAGCAGCTTGGAACGGGTCACAGATACGCAGTATTTT
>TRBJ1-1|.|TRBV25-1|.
CASSESTAFEAFF
TGTGCCAGCAGTGAATCAACGGCATTTGAAGCTTTCTTT
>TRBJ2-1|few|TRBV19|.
CASSIGKGGFREQFF
TGTGCCAGTAGTATAGGGAAGGGCGGGTTTAGGGAGCAGTTCTTC
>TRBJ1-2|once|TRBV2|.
CASRRLTVQGYTF
TGTGCCAGCAGACGACTGACGGTGCAGGGCTACACCTTC
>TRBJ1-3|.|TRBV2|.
CVSSELNFGFSGNTIYF
TGTGTCAGCAGTGAACTTAACTTCGGGTTCTCTGGAAACACCATATATTTT
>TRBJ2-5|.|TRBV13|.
CASSPPLEGRETQYF
TGTGCCAGCAGCCCCCCGCTCGAGGGCCGGGAGACCCAGTACTTC
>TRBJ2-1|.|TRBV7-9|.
CASSLPRGYYNEQFF
TGTGCCAGCAGCTTGCCCCGAGGGTACTACAATGAGCAGTTCTTC
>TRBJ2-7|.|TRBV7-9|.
CASSLVGADFEQYF
TGTGCCAGCAGCTTAGTGGGAGCCGACTTCGAGCAGTACTTC
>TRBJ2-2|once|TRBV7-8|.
CASSTNRAWITGELFF
TGTGCCAGCAGCACCAACAGGGCATGGATCACCGGGGAGCTGTTTTTT
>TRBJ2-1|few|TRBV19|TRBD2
CASSMISGRAYNEQFF
TGTGCCAGTAGTATGATTAGCGGGAGGGCCTACAATGAGCAGTTCTTC
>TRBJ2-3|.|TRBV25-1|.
CASSDHRGERADTQYF
TGTGCCAGCAGTGACCATAGGGGGGAAAGGGCAGATACGCAGTATTTT
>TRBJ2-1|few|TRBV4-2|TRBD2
CASSQDISGRRGNEQFF
TGTGCCAGCAGCCAAGATATTAGCGGGAGACGGGGCAATGAGCAGTTCTTC
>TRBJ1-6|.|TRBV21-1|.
CASRSTVLHIHHNSPLHF
TGTGCCAGCAGGTCGACTGTGCTACACATACATCATAATTCACCCCTCCACTTT
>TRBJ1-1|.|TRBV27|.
CASSLSLSGTEAFF
TGTGCCAGCAGTTTATCGTTGAGTGGCACTGAAGCTTTCTTT
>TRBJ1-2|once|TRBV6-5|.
CASSYSMGITPDGYTF
TGTGCCAGCAGTTACTCGATGGGTATTACCCCCGATGGCTACACCTTC
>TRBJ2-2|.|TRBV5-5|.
CASSLDWNTGELFF
TGTGCCAGCAGCTTAGACTGGAACACCGGGGAGCTGTTTTTT
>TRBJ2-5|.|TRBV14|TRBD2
CASSLFGGGKETQYF
TGTGCCAGCAGCCTTTTCGGGGGGGGAAAAGAGACCCAGTACTTC
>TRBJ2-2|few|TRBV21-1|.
CASSKKGTYTGELFF
TGTGCCAGCAGCAAAAAAGGGACTTACACCGGGGAGCTGTTTTTT
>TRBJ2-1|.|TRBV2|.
CASSEGTSYNEQFF
TGTGCCAGCAGTGAGGGGACCTCTTACAATGAGCAGTTCTTC
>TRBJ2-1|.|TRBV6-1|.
CASGLNAYNEQFF
TGTGCCAGCGGACTAAACGCCTACAATGAGCAGTTCTTC
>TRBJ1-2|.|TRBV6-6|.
CASTATKVNGYTF
TGTGCCAGCACCGCAACCAAGGTGAATGGCTACACCTTC
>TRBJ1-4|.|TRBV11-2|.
CASSLEPGLAEKLFF
TGTGCCAGCAGCTTAGAGCCAGGGCTCGCTGAAAAACTGTTTTTT
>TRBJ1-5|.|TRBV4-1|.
CASSQEPGEGQPQHF
TGCGCCAGCAGCCAAGAGCCGGGGGAGGGACAGCCCCAGCATTTT
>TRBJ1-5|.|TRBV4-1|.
CASSQVLGNQPQHF
TGCGCCAGCAGCCAAGTTTTGGGGAATCAGCCCCAGCATTTT
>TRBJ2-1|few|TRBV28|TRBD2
CASSLPSGRADEQFF
TGTGCCAGCAGTTTACCTAGCGGGAGGGCCGATGAGCAGTTCTTC
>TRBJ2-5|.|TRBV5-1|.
CASSLAGETQYF
TGCGCCAGCAGCTTAGCGGGAGAGACCCAGTACTTC
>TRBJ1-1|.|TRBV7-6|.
CASSPLTGSNTEAFF
TGTGCCAGCAGCCCCCTGACAGGTTCGAACACTGAAGCTTTCTTT
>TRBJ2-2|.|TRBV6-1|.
CASSGWLANTGELFF
TGTGCCAGCAGTGGCTGGCTAGCGAACACCGGGGAGCTGTTTTTT